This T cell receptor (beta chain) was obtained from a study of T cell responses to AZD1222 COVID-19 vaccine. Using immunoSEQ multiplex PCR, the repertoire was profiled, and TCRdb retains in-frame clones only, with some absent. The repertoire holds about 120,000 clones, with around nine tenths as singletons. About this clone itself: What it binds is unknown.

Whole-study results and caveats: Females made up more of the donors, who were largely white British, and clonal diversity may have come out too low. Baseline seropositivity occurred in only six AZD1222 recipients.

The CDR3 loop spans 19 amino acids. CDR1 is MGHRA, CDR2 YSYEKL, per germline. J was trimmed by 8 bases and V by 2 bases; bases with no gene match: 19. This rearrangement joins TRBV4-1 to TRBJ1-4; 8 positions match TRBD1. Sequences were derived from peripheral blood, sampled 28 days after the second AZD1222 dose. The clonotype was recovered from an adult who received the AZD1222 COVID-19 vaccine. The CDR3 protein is CASSQLFMTGAGRREKLFF. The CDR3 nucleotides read TGCGCCAGCAGCCAACTGTTTATGACAGGGGCTGGGCGGAGGGAAAAACTGTTTTTT.